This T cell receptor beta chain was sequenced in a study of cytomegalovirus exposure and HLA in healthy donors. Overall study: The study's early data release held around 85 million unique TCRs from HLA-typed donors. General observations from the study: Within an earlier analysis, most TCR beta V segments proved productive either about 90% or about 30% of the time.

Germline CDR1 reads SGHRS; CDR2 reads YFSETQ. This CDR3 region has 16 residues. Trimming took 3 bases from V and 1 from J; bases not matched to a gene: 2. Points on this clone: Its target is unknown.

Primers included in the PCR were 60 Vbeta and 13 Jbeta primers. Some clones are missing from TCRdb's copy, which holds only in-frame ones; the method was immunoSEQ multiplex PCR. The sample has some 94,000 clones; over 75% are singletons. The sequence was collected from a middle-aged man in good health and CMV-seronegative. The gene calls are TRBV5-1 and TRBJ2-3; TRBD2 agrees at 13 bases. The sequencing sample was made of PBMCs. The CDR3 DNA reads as TGCGCCAGCAGCTCCGGGACTAGCGGGGGCACAGATACGCAGTATTTT. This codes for CASSSGTSGGTDTQYF.